The 28 T cell receptor beta chains below all came from one sample that was sequenced in a study of response to subunit inactivated influenza vaccine. TCRdb re-analysed the RT-PCR reads in MiXCR, keeping a single row per CDR3 protein. The sample records approximately 730,000 distinct CDR3 sequences, more than 11% being singletons. This sample comprised PBMCs from blood, obtained approximately 15 days before vaccination. The source is a man over 45 who received an inactivated influenza vaccine.

This clonotype was seen repeatedly, ten times or more. The J gene is TRBJ2-4, the V gene TRBV12-3 or TRBV12-4; 8 bases fit TRBD2. The CDR3 loop spans 15 amino acids. J was trimmed by 1 base and V by 6 bases; bases with no gene match: 5. CDR3 amino acids: CASSPPGGAKNIQYF. The DNA for the CDR3 is TGTGCCAGCAGCCCCCCGGGGGGGGCCAAAAACATTCAGTACTTC.

This clonotype was observed a few times. This chain connects TRBV6-1 to TRBJ2-1; D unresolved. V dropped 6 bases and J dropped 0 bases, with 15 bases sitting between them. The CDR3 has 16 residues. Germline values: CDR1 MNHNS, CDR2 SASEGT. CDR3 bases: TGTGCCAGCAGCGAGCACTACCTGAGCTCCTACAATGAGCAGTTCTTC. Protein product: CASSEHYLSSYNEQFF.

This sequence joins TRBV16 and TRBJ1-2, with 8 bases matching TRBD1. The CDR3 extends over 16 amino acids. Looked up from germline, CDR1 is KGHSY and CDR2 is FQNENV. V lost 0 bases to trimming and J lost 6 bases; unmatched junction nucleotides: 9. CDR3 sequence (DNA): TGTGCCAGCAGCCAATCTATGGCAGGGGGCAAGGATGGCTACACCTTC. Its translation is CASSQSMAGGKDGYTF.

The J gene is TRBJ2-3, the V gene TRBV7-8; 9 nucleotides line up with TRBD1. CDR1 and CDR2 from the germline V gene are SGHVS and FQNEAQ. The CDR3 spans 15 residues. Trimming at V came to 5 bases and at J to 2 bases, leaving 5 bases not matched to a gene. CDR3 nucleotide sequence: TGTGCCAGCAGCCGACAGGGGGACCACACAGATACGCAGTATTTT. Its translation is CASSRQGDHTDTQYF.

This clonotype has just a few counts. J is TRBJ2-1 and V is TRBV3-1; D is unresolved. Germline CDR1 and CDR2: LGHDT and YNNKEL (reference sequence). The V and J ends lost 3 bases and 4 bases respectively, with 10 bases between them. CDR3 length: 14 residues. This CDR3 is CASSQGSLYNEQFF. The CDR3 DNA is TGTGCCAGCAGCCAGGGGTCCCTTTACAATGAGCAGTTCTTC.

This clonotype was seen a few times. The V gene is TRBV27, the J gene TRBJ2-3; D remains unclear. CDR1 is MNHEY, CDR2 SMNVEV, per germline (reference sequence). V was clipped by 6 bases and J by 4 bases, with 11 bases between them. The CDR3 runs 13 residues. CDR3: CASSAPISDTQYF. The CDR3 coding sequence is TGTGCCAGCAGCGCTCCAATTTCAGATACGCAGTATTTT.

Ten or more counts support this clonotype. The gene calls are TRBV7-9 and TRBJ1-4; D gene unclear. Germline lookup yields CDR1 SEHNR and CDR2 FQNEAQ (reference sequence). CDR3 length: 14 residues. V was trimmed by 5 bases and J by 6 bases, leaving 13 bases between them. The CDR3 is CASSDGPSDEKLFF. CDR3 bases: TGTGCCAGCAGCGACGGACCCTCCGATGAAAAACTGTTTTTT.

The table lists this clonotype with a few counts. The rearrangement joins TRBV9 to TRBJ2-2; D uncertain. The CDR3 totals 16 residues. Trimming removed 3 bases from V and 7 bases from J, with 19 bases in between. CDR1 and CDR2 from the germline V gene are SGDLS and YYNGEE. In DNA form, the CDR3 reads TGTGCCAGCAGCGCTATAACCGATACAGTTGTCGGGGAGCTGTTTTTT. Translation gives CASSAITDTVVGELFF.

The chain combines TRBV24-1 with TRBJ2-2; 10 positions agree with TRBD1. The ends lost 9 bases at V and 5 bases at J; junction bases unmatched: 2. The CDR3 consists of 13 residues. Germline CDR1 and CDR2: KGHDR and SFDVKD. The CDR3 DNA follows: TGTGCCACCGGGGGACAGGGGACCGGGGAGCTGTTTTTT. Protein: CATGGQGTGELFF.

Points on this clonotype: This may be a read error, as it is one base from a much larger clone. The rearrangement joins TRBV10-3 to TRBJ2-5; 10 bases are a match to TRBD1. Germline CDR1 is ENHRY and CDR2 is SYGVKD. The CDR3 totals 13 residues. The CDR3 DNA sequence: TGTGCCATCAGCGGGACAGGGGAAGAGACCCAGCACTTC. Residues: CAISGTGEETQHF.

This clonotype was seen many times. The rearrangement links TRBV12-3 or TRBV12-4 to TRBJ1-5, with D unclear. CDR3 length: 12 amino acids. V lost 5 bases, J lost 8 bases, and 10 bases lay in between. This CDR3 is CASSMLQEPQHF. The CDR3 bases are TGTGCCAGCAGTATGTTACAAGAGCCCCAGCATTTT.

This clonotype appeared many times. The rearrangement joins TRBV12-3 or TRBV12-4 to TRBJ2-7; D unresolved. Deletions cut 8 bases from V and 2 bases from J, with 13 bases between. The CDR3 length is 13 residues. The CDR3 sequence is CASGSKIAYEQYF. The CDR3 region has the DNA TGTGCCAGCGGAAGTAAAATAGCCTACGAGCAGTACTTC.

This clonotype has at least ten counts. V and J are TRBV2 and TRBJ1-5; no definite D call. Germline-derived CDR1 and CDR2 are SNHLY and FYNNEI. The CDR3 is 13 amino acids. The V end was cut by 4 bases, the J end by 4 bases, with 8 bases between. The CDR3 sequence is CASSGKGNQPQHF. The CDR3 nucleotides read TGTGCCAGCAGTGGGAAAGGAAATCAGCCCCAGCATTTT.

The chain recombines TRBV20-1 with TRBJ2-2, with TRBD1 matching 8 bases. J gave up 6 bases and V 6 bases, and 12 bases lay outside the gene matches. CDR1 DFQATT and CDR2 SNEGSKA come from the germline V gene (reference sequence). This CDR3 has 15 residues. The CDR3 loop reads CSALAGQGAAGELFF. Written as DNA, the CDR3 is TGCAGTGCCCTGGCCGGGCAGGGGGCTGCCGGGGAGCTGTTTTTT.

Only a few counts were recorded for this clonotype. The chain carries TRBV12-3 or TRBV12-4 and TRBJ2-3, with D unclear. V was shortened by 5 bases and J by 6 bases, with 12 bases between the two germline ends. This CDR3 has 13 residues. CDR3 in DNA: TGTGCCAGCAGTCCAGTCCCTCCCGATACGCAGTATTTT. It translates to CASSPVPPDTQYF.

This clonotype was detected ten times or more. The chain links TRBV7-9 to TRBJ2-3; D unclear. V was cut by 2 bases and J by 0 bases, with 6 bases left in between. The CDR3 has 14 amino acids. CDR1 and CDR2 (germline): SEHNR, FQNEAQ (reference sequence). CDR3 region: CASSLSLSTDTQYF. The CDR3 DNA follows: TGTGCCAGCAGCTTATCTCTTAGCACAGATACGCAGTATTTT.

The chain has TRBV15 and TRBJ1-1, with unresolved D. Germline V gene data show CDR1 as LNHNV and CDR2 as YYDKDF (reference sequence). V shed 1 base and J shed 0 bases, with 9 bases lying between them. The CDR3 is 15 amino acids. CDR3 nucleotide sequence: TGTGCCACCAGCAGAGTCCCGGGAATGAACACTGAAGCTTTCTTT. Translation: CATSRVPGMNTEAFF.

The chain recombines TRBV20-1 with TRBJ1-2; D might be TRBD1 (5 bases). Germline lookup yields CDR1 DFQATT and CDR2 SNEGSKA (reference sequence). The CDR3 covers 16 residues. V was pared by 0 bases and J by 5 bases, with 19 bases between. CDR3: CSARDGAGGGRYGYTF. CDR3 sequence (DNA): TGCAGTGCTAGAGATGGGGCAGGCGGCGGGAGGTATGGCTACACCTTC.

This clonotype was seen repeatedly, ten times or more. The chain combines TRBV24-1 with TRBJ2-3; D not certain. The CDR3 has 12 residues. The V and J ends lost 1 base and 6 bases respectively, with 4 bases between them. The germline V gene encodes CDR1 KGHDR and CDR2 SFDVKD. CDR3 sequence (DNA): TGTGCCACCAGTGATTTCGCGGATACGCAGTATTTT. This encodes CATSDFADTQYF.

CDR3 residues: CSAIADQETQYF. Written as DNA, the CDR3 is TGCAGTGCTATCGCGGATCAAGAGACCCAGTACTTC. The genes are TRBV20-1 and TRBJ2-5; no clear D. The V gene's germline CDR1 is DFQATT and CDR2 SNEGSKA (reference sequence). The CDR3 totals 12 residues. V lost 4 bases to trimming and J lost 2 bases, with 8 bases between them.

The CDR3 DNA reads TGTGCCACCAGCAGCCCGGGACAGGGGATCGGGAATGAGCAGTTCTTC. Encoded protein: CATSSPGQGIGNEQFF. This chain links TRBV15 with TRBJ2-1, with 10 bases aligning to TRBD1. Unmatched junction bases numbered 9, after V lost 3 bases and J lost 7 bases. The CDR3 loop spans 16 amino acids. Germline CDR1 is LNHNV and CDR2 is YYDKDF (reference sequence). The full variable domain, its missing parts supplied by reference TRBV15 and TRBJ2-1, is DAMVIQNPRYQVTQFGKPVTLSCSQTLNHNVMYWYQQKSSQAPKLLFHYYDKDFNNEADTPDNFQSRRPNTSFCFLDIRSPGLGDTAMYLCATSSPGQGIGNEQFFGPGTRLTVL.

A few counts support this clonotype. The V gene is TRBV7-8, the J gene TRBJ2-6; the match to TRBD1 covers 9 bases. Looked up from germline, CDR1 is SGHVS and CDR2 is FQNEAQ. The CDR3 runs to 17 residues. Trimming took 1 base from V and 1 from J; bases not matched to a gene: 2. This CDR3 is CASSLGQGGSGANVLTF. In DNA form, the CDR3 reads TGTGCCAGCAGCTTAGGACAGGGGGGGTCTGGGGCCAACGTCCTGACTTTC. Variable domain in full (rest from reference TRBV7-8 and TRBJ2-6): GAGVSQSPRYKVAKRGQDVALRCDPISGHVSLFWYQQALGQGPEFLTYFQNEAQLDKSGLPSDRFFAERPEGSVSTLKIQRTQQEDSAVYLCASSLGQGGSGANVLTFGAGSRLTVL.

This clonotype turned up a few times. This chain links TRBV4-3 with TRBJ2-6, with a weak D call TRBD2 (6 bases). Trimming left V 0 bases short and J 1 base short, with 13 bases between. This CDR3 region has 18 residues. Germline V lookup: CDR1 LGHNA, CDR2 YSLEER. CDR3 amino acids: CASSQDRGLMSGANVLTF. The DNA of the CDR3 is TGCGCCAGCAGCCAAGATAGGGGACTGATGTCTGGGGCCAACGTCCTGACTTTC.

Notes on this clonotype: One end of the junction is discordant with germline, which a read error may explain. V usage is TRBV28 and J usage is TRBJ2-7; D unresolved. The germline CDR1 and CDR2 sequences are MDHEN and SYDVKM. The CDR3 has 13 residues. The CDR3 here is CTSSVRQTYEQYF. CDR3 in DNA: TGTACCAGCAGTGTTCGGCAGACCTACGAGCAGTACTTC.

This clonotype has a count of ten or more. Germline and junction disagree at one end, which may indicate a read error. The chain uses TRBV4-2 and TRBJ2-7, with no clear D. Germline CDR1 LGHNA, CDR2 YNFKEQ. The CDR3 extends over 12 amino acids. CDR3 sequence reads: CASSQDAYDQYF. For the CDR3, the DNA is TGTGCCAGCAGCCAAGATGCTTACGACCAGTACTTC.

The rearrangement links TRBV6-4 to TRBJ2-7; 12 bases match TRBD2. Losses at the gene ends were 6 bases for V and 7 bases for J; bases not matched to a gene: 10. The germline V gene encodes CDR1 MRHNA and CDR2 SNTAGT. The CDR3 length is 15 residues. CDR3 loop: CASRTSGRHSGEQYF. CDR3 coding DNA: TGTGCCAGCAGGACTAGCGGGAGACATTCGGGAGAGCAGTACTTC.

The chain couples TRBV10-3 to TRBJ2-2; D is unclear. The CDR3 runs to 14 residues. CDR1 is ENHRY and CDR2 is SYGVKD in the germline V gene. V was pared by 0 bases and J by 4 bases, with 6 bases between. CDR3: CAISESRVTGELFF. As DNA, the CDR3 is TGTGCCATCAGTGAGTCGCGCGTCACCGGGGAGCTGTTTTTT.

This clonotype appeared a few times. The rearrangement uses TRBV5-1 and TRBJ2-7; a possible D gene is TRBD1 (6 bases). Germline V CDR1 and CDR2: SGHRS, YFSETQ. V gave up 4 bases and J gave up 9 bases, with 23 bases separating them. The CDR3 is 15 residues long. In nucleotides, the CDR3 is TGCGCCAGCAGCCAAGGGACACCCCAGGGGATGGTGCAGTACTTC. It yields the protein CASSQGTPQGMVQYF. Based on the CDR3 plus reference TRBV5-1 and TRBJ2-7, the full variable domain is KAGVTQTPRYLIKTRGQQVTLSCSPISGHRSVSWYQQTPGQGLQFLFEYFSETQRNKGNFPGRFSGRQFSNSRSEMNVSTLELGDSALYLCASSQGTPQGMVQYFGPGTRLTVT.